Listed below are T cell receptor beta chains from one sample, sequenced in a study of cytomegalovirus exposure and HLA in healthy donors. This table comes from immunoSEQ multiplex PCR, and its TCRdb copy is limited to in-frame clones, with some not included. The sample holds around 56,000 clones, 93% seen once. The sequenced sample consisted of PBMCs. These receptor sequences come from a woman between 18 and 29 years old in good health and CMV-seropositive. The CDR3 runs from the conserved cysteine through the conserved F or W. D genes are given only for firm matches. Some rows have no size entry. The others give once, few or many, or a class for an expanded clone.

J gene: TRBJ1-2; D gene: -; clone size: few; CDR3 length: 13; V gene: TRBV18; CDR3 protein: CASTEWERDGYTF; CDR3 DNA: TGTGCCAGCACCGAGTGGGAGAGGGATGGCTACACCTTC
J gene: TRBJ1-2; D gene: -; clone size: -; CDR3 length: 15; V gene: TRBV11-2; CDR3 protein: CASSAHREWDYGYTF; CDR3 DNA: TGTGCCAGCAGCGCCCACAGGGAATGGGACTATGGCTACACCTTC
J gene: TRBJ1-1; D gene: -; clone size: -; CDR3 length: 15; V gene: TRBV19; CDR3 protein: CASSIDRVSNTEAFF; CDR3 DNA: TGTGCCAGTAGTATAGATCGGGTCTCCAACACTGAAGCTTTCTTT
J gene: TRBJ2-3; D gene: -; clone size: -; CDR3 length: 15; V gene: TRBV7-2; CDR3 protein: CASSSLFSAGDTQYF; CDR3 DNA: TGTGCCAGCAGCTCCCTTTTTTCGGCGGGAGATACGCAGTATTTT
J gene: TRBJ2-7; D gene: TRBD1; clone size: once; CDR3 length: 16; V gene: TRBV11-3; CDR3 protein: CASSLETGQGNYEQYF; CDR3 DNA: TGTGCCAGCAGCTTAGAAACAGGACAGGGTAACTACGAGCAGTACTTC
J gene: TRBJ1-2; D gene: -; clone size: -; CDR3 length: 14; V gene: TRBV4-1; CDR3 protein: CASSQGTPEYGYTF; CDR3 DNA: TGCGCCAGCAGCCAAGGGACACCCGAGTATGGCTACACCTTC
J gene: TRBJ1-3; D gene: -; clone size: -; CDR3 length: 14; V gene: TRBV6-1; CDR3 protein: CASSDGTPGNTIYF; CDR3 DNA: TGTGCCAGCAGTGACGGGACTCCGGGAAACACCATATATTTT
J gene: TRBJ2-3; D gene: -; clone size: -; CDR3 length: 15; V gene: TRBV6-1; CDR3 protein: CASKTGHPGTDTQYF; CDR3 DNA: TGTGCCAGCAAGACAGGACACCCTGGGACAGATACGCAGTATTTT
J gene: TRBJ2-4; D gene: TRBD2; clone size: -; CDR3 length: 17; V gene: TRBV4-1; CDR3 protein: CASSQDGLAGYGNIQYF; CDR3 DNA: TGCGCCAGCAGCCAAGATGGGCTAGCGGGGTATGGGAACATTCAGTACTTC
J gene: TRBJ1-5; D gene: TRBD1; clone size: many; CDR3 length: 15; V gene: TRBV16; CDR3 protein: CASSQLGQVNQPQHF; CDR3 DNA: TGTGCCAGCAGCCAATTGGGACAGGTAAATCAGCCCCAGCATTTT
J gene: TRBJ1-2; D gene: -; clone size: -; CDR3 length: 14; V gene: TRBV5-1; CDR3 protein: CASSLAEQTYGYTF; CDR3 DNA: TGCGCCAGCAGCTTGGCCGAACAGACCTATGGCTACACCTTC
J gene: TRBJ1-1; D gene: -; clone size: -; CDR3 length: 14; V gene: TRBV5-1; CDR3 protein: CASSLVSGNTEAFF; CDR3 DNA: TGCGCCAGCAGCTTGGTATCCGGGAACACTGAAGCTTTCTTT
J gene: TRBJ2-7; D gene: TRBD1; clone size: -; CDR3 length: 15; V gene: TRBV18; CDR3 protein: CASSPTGTYLPEQYF; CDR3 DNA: TGTGCCAGCTCACCGACAGGGACATACCTCCCCGAGCAGTACTTC
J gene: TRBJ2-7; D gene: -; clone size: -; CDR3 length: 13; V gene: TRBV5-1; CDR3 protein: CASSLLFGYEQYF; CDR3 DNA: TGCGCCAGCAGCTTGCTTTTCGGGTACGAGCAGTACTTC
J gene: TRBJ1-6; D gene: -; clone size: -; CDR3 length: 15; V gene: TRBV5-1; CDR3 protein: CASSLDQGSNSPLHF; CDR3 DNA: TGCGCCAGCAGCTTGGACCAGGGTAGTAATTCACCCCTCCACTTT
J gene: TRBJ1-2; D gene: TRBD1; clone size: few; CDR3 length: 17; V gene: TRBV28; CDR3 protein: CASSPISQGHPDYGYTF; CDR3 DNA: TGTGCCAGCAGTCCTATCTCACAGGGGCATCCCGACTATGGCTACACCTTC
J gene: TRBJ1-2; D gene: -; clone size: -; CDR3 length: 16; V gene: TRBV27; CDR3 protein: CASSLSMRGPNYGYTF; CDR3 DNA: TGTGCCAGCAGTTTATCGATGCGGGGACCTAACTATGGCTACACCTTC
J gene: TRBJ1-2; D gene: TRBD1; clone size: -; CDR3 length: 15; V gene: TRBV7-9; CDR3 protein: CASSSSGTGLDGYTF; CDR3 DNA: TGTGCCAGCAGCTCATCCGGGACAGGGCTGGATGGCTACACCTTC
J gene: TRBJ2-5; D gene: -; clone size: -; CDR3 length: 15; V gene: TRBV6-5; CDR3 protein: CASSYSGTLQETQYF; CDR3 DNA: TGTGCCAGCAGTTACTCGGGGACACTTCAAGAGACCCAGTACTTC
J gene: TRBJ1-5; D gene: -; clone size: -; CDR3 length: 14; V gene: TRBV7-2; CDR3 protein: CASSSYQVNQPQHF; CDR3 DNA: TGTGCCAGCAGCTCATATCAGGTCAATCAGCCCCAGCATTTT
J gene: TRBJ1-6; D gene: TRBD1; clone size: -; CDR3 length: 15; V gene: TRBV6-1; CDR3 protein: CASTRDSRPNSPLHF; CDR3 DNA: TGTGCCAGCACCCGGGACAGTCGGCCTAATTCACCCCTCCACTTT
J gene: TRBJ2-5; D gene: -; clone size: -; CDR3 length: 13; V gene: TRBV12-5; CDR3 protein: CASGYGSGETQYF; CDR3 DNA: TGTGCTAGTGGTTATGGGTCAGGAGAGACCCAGTACTTC
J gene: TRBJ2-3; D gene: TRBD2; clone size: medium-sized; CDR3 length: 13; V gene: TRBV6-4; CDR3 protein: CASSSGETDTQYF; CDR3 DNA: TGTGCCAGCAGTAGCGGGGAGACAGATACGCAGTATTTT
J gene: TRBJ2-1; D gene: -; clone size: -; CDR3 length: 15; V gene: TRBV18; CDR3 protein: CASSRGDSSYNEQFF; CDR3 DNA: TGTGCCAGCTCACGGGGCGACAGCTCCTACAATGAGCAGTTCTTC
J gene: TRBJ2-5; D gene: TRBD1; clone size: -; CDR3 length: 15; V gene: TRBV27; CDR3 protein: CASKLSDRSQETQYF; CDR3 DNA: TGTGCCAGCAAACTTTCGGACAGGAGCCAAGAGACCCAGTACTTC
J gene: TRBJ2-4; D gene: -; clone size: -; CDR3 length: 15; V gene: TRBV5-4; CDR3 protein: CASSVQGGAKNIQYF; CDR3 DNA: TGTGCCAGCAGCGTACAGGGGGGGGCCAAAAACATTCAGTACTTC
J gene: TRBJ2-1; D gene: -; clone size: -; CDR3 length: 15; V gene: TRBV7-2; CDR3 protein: CASSPRRGSYNEQFF; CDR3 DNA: TGTGCCAGCAGCCCCCGAAGGGGCTCCTACAATGAGCAGTTCTTC
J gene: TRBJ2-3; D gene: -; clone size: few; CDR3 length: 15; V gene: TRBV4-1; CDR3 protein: CASSQERAGTDTQYF; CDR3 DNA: TGCGCCAGCAGCCAAGAAAGAGCTGGCACAGATACGCAGTATTTT
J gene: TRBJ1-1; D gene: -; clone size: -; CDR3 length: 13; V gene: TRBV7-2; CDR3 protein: CASSLGTRVEAFF; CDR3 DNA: TGTGCCAGCAGCCTTGGGACAAGGGTTGAAGCTTTCTTT
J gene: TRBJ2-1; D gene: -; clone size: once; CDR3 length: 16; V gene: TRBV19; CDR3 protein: CASSPRLSSSYNEQFF; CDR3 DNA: TGTGCCAGTAGTCCCCGACTGTCAAGCTCCTACAATGAGCAGTTCTTC
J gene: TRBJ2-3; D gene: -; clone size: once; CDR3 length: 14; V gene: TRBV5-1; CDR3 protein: CASSFERNTDTQYF; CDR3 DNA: TGCGCCAGCAGCTTTGAGAGAAACACAGATACGCAGTATTTT
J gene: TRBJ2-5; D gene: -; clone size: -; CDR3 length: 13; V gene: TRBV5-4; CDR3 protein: CASSDPGKETQYF; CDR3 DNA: TGTGCCAGCAGCGATCCAGGGAAAGAGACCCAGTACTTC
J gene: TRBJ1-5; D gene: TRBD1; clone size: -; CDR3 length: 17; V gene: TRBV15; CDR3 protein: CATSRGLDRNGGQPQHF; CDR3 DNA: TGTGCCACCAGCAGAGGCTTGGACAGGAACGGGGGACAGCCCCAGCATTTT
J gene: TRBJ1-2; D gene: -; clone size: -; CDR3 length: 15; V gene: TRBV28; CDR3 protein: CASSTLRGGNYGYTF; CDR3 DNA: TGTGCCAGCAGTACCCTTCGTGGGGGGAACTATGGCTACACCTTC
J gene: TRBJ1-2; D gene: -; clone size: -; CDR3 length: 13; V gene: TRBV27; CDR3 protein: CASSLSGGYGYTF; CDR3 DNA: TGTGCCAGCAGTTTATCGGGGGGATATGGCTACACCTTC
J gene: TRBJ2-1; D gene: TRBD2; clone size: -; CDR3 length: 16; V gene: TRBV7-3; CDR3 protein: CASSLTAGGVRHEQFF; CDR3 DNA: TGTGCCAGCAGCTTAACCGCGGGGGGCGTGCGCCATGAGCAGTTCTTC
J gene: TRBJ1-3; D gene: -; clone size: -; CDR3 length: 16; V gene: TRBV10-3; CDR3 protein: CAISDKFGGSGNTIYF; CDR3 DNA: TGTGCCATCAGTGACAAGTTCGGGGGTTCGGGAAACACCATATATTTT
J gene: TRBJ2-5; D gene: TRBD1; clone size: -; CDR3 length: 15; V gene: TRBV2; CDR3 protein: CASSQTQGPGETQYF; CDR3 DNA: TGTGCCAGCAGTCAAACACAGGGGCCGGGGGAGACCCAGTACTTC
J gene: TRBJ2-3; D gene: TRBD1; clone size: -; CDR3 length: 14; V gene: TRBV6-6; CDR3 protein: CASSYGQASDTQYF; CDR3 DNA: TGTGCCAGCAGTTACGGACAGGCCTCAGATACGCAGTATTTT
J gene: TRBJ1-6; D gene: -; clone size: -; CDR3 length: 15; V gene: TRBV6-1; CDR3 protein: CASSEVVGGGSPLHF; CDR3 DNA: TGTGCCAGCAGTGAAGTGGTAGGTGGAGGCTCACCCCTCCACTTT
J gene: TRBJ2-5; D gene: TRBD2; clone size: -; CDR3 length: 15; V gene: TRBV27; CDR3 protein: CASSSVAGGEETQYF; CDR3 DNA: TGTGCCAGCAGTAGTGTAGCGGGGGGCGAAGAGACCCAGTACTTC
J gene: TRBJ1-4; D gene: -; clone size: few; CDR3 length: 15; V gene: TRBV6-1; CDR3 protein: CASSEARQGWEKLFF; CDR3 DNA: TGTGCCAGCAGTGAAGCTCGGCAGGGATGGGAAAAACTGTTTTTT
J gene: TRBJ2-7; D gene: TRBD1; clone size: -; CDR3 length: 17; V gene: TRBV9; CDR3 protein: CASSPAGQGAAVHEQYF; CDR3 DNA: TGTGCCAGCAGCCCAGCGGGACAGGGGGCCGCGGTCCACGAGCAGTACTTC
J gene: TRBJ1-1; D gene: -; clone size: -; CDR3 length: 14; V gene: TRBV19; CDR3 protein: CASSLRRGATEAFF; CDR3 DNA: TGTGCCAGTAGTCTCAGACGGGGAGCCACTGAAGCTTTCTTT
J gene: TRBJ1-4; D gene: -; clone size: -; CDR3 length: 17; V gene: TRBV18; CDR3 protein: CASSPRSGPGPNEKLFF; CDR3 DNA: TGTGCCAGCTCACCCCGCAGTGGGCCAGGGCCTAATGAAAAACTGTTTTTT
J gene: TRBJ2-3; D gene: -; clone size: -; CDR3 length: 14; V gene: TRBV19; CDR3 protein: CASSGRLGADTQYF; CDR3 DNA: TGTGCCAGTAGTGGGAGACTAGGGGCAGATACGCAGTATTTT
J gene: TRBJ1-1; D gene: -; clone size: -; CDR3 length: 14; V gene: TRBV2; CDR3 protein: CASSPSQLPFEAFF; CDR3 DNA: TGTGCCAGCAGCCCGTCTCAGTTACCCTTTGAAGCTTTCTTT
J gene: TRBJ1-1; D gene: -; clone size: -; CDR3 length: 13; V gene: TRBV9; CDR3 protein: CASSVESGTEAFF; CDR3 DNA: TGTGCCAGCAGCGTAGAGTCGGGCACTGAAGCTTTCTTT
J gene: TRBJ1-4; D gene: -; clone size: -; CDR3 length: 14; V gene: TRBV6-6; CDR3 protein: CASSYEGGAEKLFF; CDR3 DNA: TGTGCCAGCAGTTACGAGGGGGGGGCTGAAAAACTGTTTTTT
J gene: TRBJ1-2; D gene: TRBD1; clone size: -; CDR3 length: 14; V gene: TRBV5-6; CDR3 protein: CASSPTGNNYGYTF; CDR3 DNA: TGTGCCAGCAGCCCGACAGGGAATAACTATGGCTACACCTTC
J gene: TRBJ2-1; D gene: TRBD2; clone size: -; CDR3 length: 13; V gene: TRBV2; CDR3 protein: CASRLAGYNEQFF; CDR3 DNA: TGTGCCAGCAGACTAGCGGGGTACAATGAGCAGTTCTTC
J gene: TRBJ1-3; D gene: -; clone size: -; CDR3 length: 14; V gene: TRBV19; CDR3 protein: CASSIGESPNTIYF; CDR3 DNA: TGTGCCAGTAGTATCGGTGAGAGTCCAAACACCATATATTTT
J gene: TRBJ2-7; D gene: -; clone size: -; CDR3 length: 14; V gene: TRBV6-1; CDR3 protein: CASSDASFLYEQYF; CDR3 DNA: TGTGCCAGCAGTGATGCGTCATTCCTTTACGAGCAGTACTTC
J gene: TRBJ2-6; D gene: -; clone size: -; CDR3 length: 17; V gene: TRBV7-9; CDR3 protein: CASSPGGGVNGANVLTF; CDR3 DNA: TGTGCCAGCAGCCCCGGAGGGGGGGTGAACGGGGCCAACGTCCTGACTTTC
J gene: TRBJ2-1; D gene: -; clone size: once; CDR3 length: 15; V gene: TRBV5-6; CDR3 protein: CASRFGVAGYNEQFF; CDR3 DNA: TGTGCCAGCAGATTCGGGGTAGCCGGATACAATGAGCAGTTCTTC